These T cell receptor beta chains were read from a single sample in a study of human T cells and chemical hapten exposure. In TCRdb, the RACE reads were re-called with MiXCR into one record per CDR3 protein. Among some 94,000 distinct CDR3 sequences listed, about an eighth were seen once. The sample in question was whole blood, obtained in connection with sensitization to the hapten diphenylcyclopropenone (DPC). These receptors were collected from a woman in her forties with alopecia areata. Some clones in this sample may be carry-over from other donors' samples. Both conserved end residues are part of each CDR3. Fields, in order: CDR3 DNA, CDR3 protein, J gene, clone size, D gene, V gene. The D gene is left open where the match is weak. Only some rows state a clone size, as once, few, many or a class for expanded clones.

cdr3_nt: TGTGCCATCAGTGAGTCCAGGCAGGGCGAGACCCAGTACTTC; cdr3_aa: CAISESRQGETQYF; j_call: TRBJ2-5; clone_size: many; d_call: -; v_call: TRBV10-3
cdr3_nt: TGTGCCAGCAGCCGCTCAATACTAGCGGGAGAGAACGAGCAGTACTTC; cdr3_aa: CASSRSILAGENEQYF; j_call: TRBJ2-7; clone_size: few; d_call: TRBD2; v_call: TRBV4-2
cdr3_nt: TGTGCCAGTAGCCTCGGGACAGACCTCTACGAGCAGTACTTC; cdr3_aa: CASSLGTDLYEQYF; j_call: TRBJ2-7; clone_size: many; d_call: TRBD1; v_call: TRBV19
cdr3_nt: TGTGCCAGCTCACCCCAAGACAGGGGGAGTGGCGCCAAAAACATTCAGTACTTC; cdr3_aa: CASSPQDRGSGAKNIQYF; j_call: TRBJ2-4; clone_size: many; d_call: TRBD1; v_call: TRBV18
cdr3_nt: TGTGCCAGCAGTGAACAGGGCCCCTACGAGCAGTACTTC; cdr3_aa: CASSEQGPYEQYF; j_call: TRBJ2-7; clone_size: few; d_call: -; v_call: TRBV12-3/TRBV12-4
cdr3_nt: TGTGCCAGCTCACCACCTCTAGCGGGAGCCAAAGATACGCAGTATTTT; cdr3_aa: CASSPPLAGAKDTQYF; j_call: TRBJ2-3; clone_size: -; d_call: TRBD2; v_call: TRBV18
cdr3_nt: TGTGCCAGCAGCTTAACGGTTCTGGCGGGAGGGAACACAGATACGCAGTATTTT; cdr3_aa: CASSLTVLAGGNTDTQYF; j_call: TRBJ2-3; clone_size: -; d_call: TRBD2; v_call: TRBV7-3
cdr3_nt: TGTGCCAGCAGCCCGGCTAGGGGATCTTATGAGCAGTTCTTC; cdr3_aa: CASSPARGSYEQFF; j_call: TRBJ2-1; clone_size: many; d_call: -; v_call: TRBV7-8
cdr3_nt: TGCAGCGTTGAATCATATGGAGGAGACGAGCAGTACTTC; cdr3_aa: CSVESYGGDEQYF; j_call: TRBJ2-7; clone_size: few; d_call: -; v_call: TRBV29-1
cdr3_nt: TGCGCCAGCAGCTTAAGCGGGAGGTCTTTGCACGAGCAGTACTTC; cdr3_aa: CASSLSGRSLHEQYF; j_call: TRBJ2-7; clone_size: few; d_call: TRBD2; v_call: TRBV5-1
cdr3_nt: TGCGCCAGCAGCCCGCAGGACGGCCTCTATGGCTACACCTTC; cdr3_aa: CASSPQDGLYGYTF; j_call: TRBJ1-2; clone_size: -; d_call: -; v_call: TRBV4-3
cdr3_nt: TGTGCCAGCAGTTATAGGCTTTGGGGGGCCAACGTCCTGACTTTC; cdr3_aa: CASSYRLWGANVLTF; j_call: TRBJ2-6; clone_size: many; d_call: -; v_call: TRBV6-5
cdr3_nt: TGTGCCAGCAGCTCCCGACAGGGGGAGTACTTC; cdr3_aa: CASSSRQGEYF; j_call: TRBJ2-5; clone_size: few; d_call: TRBD1; v_call: TRBV5-4
cdr3_nt: TGTGCCAGCAGTTACAGGGGCCCCTACGAGCAGTACTTC; cdr3_aa: CASSYRGPYEQYF; j_call: TRBJ2-7; clone_size: many; d_call: TRBD1; v_call: TRBV28
cdr3_nt: TGTGCCAGCAGTTCCCCCAGGGGGGGGACCTACAATGAGCAGTTCTTC; cdr3_aa: CASSSPRGGTYNEQFF; j_call: TRBJ2-1; clone_size: -; d_call: -; v_call: TRBV6-2/TRBV6-3
cdr3_nt: TGTGCCAGCAGTTACCCCCCTGACGAGCAGTACTTC; cdr3_aa: CASSYPPDEQYF; j_call: TRBJ2-7; clone_size: many; d_call: -; v_call: TRBV6-5
cdr3_nt: TGTGCCAGCAGCTTAAGAGCGCCGGGACTCGACAATGAGCAGTTCTTC; cdr3_aa: CASSLRAPGLDNEQFF; j_call: TRBJ2-1; clone_size: many; d_call: -; v_call: TRBV7-9
cdr3_nt: TGTGCCAGCAGTTTAAATAAGTGGAGGACAGATTACAATGAGCAGTTCTTC; cdr3_aa: CASSLNKWRTDYNEQFF; j_call: TRBJ2-1; clone_size: -; d_call: -; v_call: TRBV28
cdr3_nt: TGTGCCAGCAGTCCTAGCTCCCAAGAGACCCAGTACTTC; cdr3_aa: CASSPSSQETQYF; j_call: TRBJ2-5; clone_size: many; d_call: -; v_call: TRBV12-3/TRBV12-4
cdr3_nt: TGTGCCAGCAGTTACAAAACTAGCGGGGCGTGGAGCTCCTACGAGCAGTACTTC; cdr3_aa: CASSYKTSGAWSSYEQYF; j_call: TRBJ2-7; clone_size: many; d_call: TRBD2; v_call: TRBV6-2/TRBV6-3
cdr3_nt: TGTGCCAGCAGTTTGTACAGGGGGGTCGGCTACGAGCAGTACTTC; cdr3_aa: CASSLYRGVGYEQYF; j_call: TRBJ2-7; clone_size: few; d_call: TRBD1; v_call: TRBV12-3/TRBV12-4
cdr3_nt: TGTGCCAGCATTGGCCCCCGGTTCAGACAGAGAAACTCTGGGGCCAACGTCCTGACTTTC; cdr3_aa: CASIGPRFRQRNSGANVLTF; j_call: TRBJ2-6; clone_size: -; d_call: -; v_call: TRBV28
cdr3_nt: TGTGCCAGCAGTTTAGCCTTCAGTCATCCCTACACCTTC; cdr3_aa: CASSLAFSHPYTF; j_call: TRBJ1-2; clone_size: -; d_call: -; v_call: TRBV27
cdr3_nt: TGTGCCAGCAGCCAAGATAGGACGGCCACAGATACGCAGTATTTT; cdr3_aa: CASSQDRTATDTQYF; j_call: TRBJ2-3; clone_size: -; d_call: -; v_call: TRBV4-2
cdr3_nt: TGTGCCAGCAGTGACCTGGACAGGGACACCGGGGAGCTGTTTTTT; cdr3_aa: CASSDLDRDTGELFF; j_call: TRBJ2-2; clone_size: large; d_call: TRBD1; v_call: TRBV6-4
cdr3_nt: TGTGCCAGCAGCCCCCGCGCCACAGATACGCAGTATTTT; cdr3_aa: CASSPRATDTQYF; j_call: TRBJ2-3; clone_size: many; d_call: -; v_call: TRBV9
cdr3_nt: TGTGCCAGCAGCCCACTGGGACTAGCGGGATATGAGCAGTTCTTC; cdr3_aa: CASSPLGLAGYEQFF; j_call: TRBJ2-1; clone_size: few; d_call: TRBD2; v_call: TRBV7-9
cdr3_nt: TGCAGTGCTAGAGCCCAAGGGGCAGATAATTCACCCCTCCACTTT; cdr3_aa: CSARAQGADNSPLHF; j_call: TRBJ1-6; clone_size: many; d_call: -; v_call: TRBV20-1
cdr3_nt: TGTGCCAGCACCCTACTAGCGGGAGAGGGTGAGCAGTTCTTC; cdr3_aa: CASTLLAGEGEQFF; j_call: TRBJ2-1; clone_size: -; d_call: -; v_call: TRBV21-1
cdr3_nt: TGCAGTGCGGAAACCCGGCCCAGCTCCTACAATGAGCAGTTCTTC; cdr3_aa: CSAETRPSSYNEQFF; j_call: TRBJ2-1; clone_size: few; d_call: -; v_call: TRBV20-1
cdr3_nt: TGCGCCAGCAGCCAAGGAGGGCTTAACACCGGGGAGCTGTTTTTT; cdr3_aa: CASSQGGLNTGELFF; j_call: TRBJ2-2; clone_size: few; d_call: -; v_call: TRBV4-3
cdr3_nt: TGTGCCAGCAGTTACGGACTAGCCTACAATGAGCAGTTCTTC; cdr3_aa: CASSYGLAYNEQFF; j_call: TRBJ2-1; clone_size: once; d_call: TRBD2; v_call: TRBV28
cdr3_nt: TGTGCCAGCATGGACAGGGGTCAGCCCCAGCATTTT; cdr3_aa: CASMDRGQPQHF; j_call: TRBJ1-5; clone_size: few; d_call: TRBD1; v_call: TRBV2
cdr3_nt: TGTGCCACCAGCAGAGGGAGGGATGGAGAAAAACTGTTTTTT; cdr3_aa: CATSRGRDGEKLFF; j_call: TRBJ1-4; clone_size: -; d_call: -; v_call: TRBV15
cdr3_nt: TGTGCCAGCAGCCTGTCATATAGCGGCAATGAGCAGTTCTTC; cdr3_aa: CASSLSYSGNEQFF; j_call: TRBJ2-1; clone_size: many; d_call: -; v_call: TRBV11-2
cdr3_nt: TGCAGTGCCAAGCGTACTAGCCCAGATACGCAGTATTTT; cdr3_aa: CSAKRTSPDTQYF; j_call: TRBJ2-3; clone_size: -; d_call: -; v_call: TRBV20-1
cdr3_nt: TGTGCCAGCAGACGGGGACAGGGGGCAACCGGGGAGCTGTTTTTT; cdr3_aa: CASRRGQGATGELFF; j_call: TRBJ2-2; clone_size: -; d_call: TRBD1; v_call: TRBV6-5
cdr3_nt: TGTGCCACCAGTGATACGGGACTAGCGTACGCGAACACCGGGGAGCTGTTTTTT; cdr3_aa: CATSDTGLAYANTGELFF; j_call: TRBJ2-2; clone_size: many; d_call: TRBD2; v_call: TRBV24-1
cdr3_nt: TGTGCCAGCAGTTTATTGACGGCGGGAGGGTACGAGCAGTACTTC; cdr3_aa: CASSLLTAGGYEQYF; j_call: TRBJ2-7; clone_size: -; d_call: TRBD2; v_call: TRBV28
cdr3_nt: TGCAGTGCTAGTGCCCCGCAGAGCTCCTACGAGCAGTACTTC; cdr3_aa: CSASAPQSSYEQYF; j_call: TRBJ2-7; clone_size: many; d_call: -; v_call: TRBV20-1
cdr3_nt: TGTGCCAGCAGCTTAAATACAGGGCGCGAACTGACTGAAGCTTTCTTT; cdr3_aa: CASSLNTGRELTEAFF; j_call: TRBJ1-1; clone_size: few; d_call: -; v_call: TRBV7-3
cdr3_nt: TGTGCCATCAGCGGGGGACCAGATTCTGGAAACACCATATATTTT; cdr3_aa: CAISGGPDSGNTIYF; j_call: TRBJ1-3; clone_size: -; d_call: -; v_call: TRBV10-3
cdr3_nt: TGTGCCAGCTCCCGGCCGGGTCTCTACGAGCAGTACTTC; cdr3_aa: CASSRPGLYEQYF; j_call: TRBJ2-7; clone_size: few; d_call: -; v_call: TRBV18
cdr3_nt: TGTGCCAGCAGCGAGTTAGGTACCCGAACCGGGGAGCTGTTTTTT; cdr3_aa: CASSELGTRTGELFF; j_call: TRBJ2-2; clone_size: -; d_call: -; v_call: TRBV7-6
cdr3_nt: TGCAGTGCTAGGACAGTGAACAATCAGCCCCAGCATTTT; cdr3_aa: CSARTVNNQPQHF; j_call: TRBJ1-5; clone_size: -; d_call: -; v_call: TRBV20-1
cdr3_nt: TGTGCCAGCAGCTTGACGGGGGAGCAGTACTTC; cdr3_aa: CASSLTGEQYF; j_call: TRBJ2-7; clone_size: few; d_call: -; v_call: TRBV12-3/TRBV12-4
cdr3_nt: TGTGCCAGCAGGTCCGGGACAGTCAATCAGCCCCAGCATTTT; cdr3_aa: CASRSGTVNQPQHF; j_call: TRBJ1-5; clone_size: -; d_call: TRBD1; v_call: TRBV7-2
cdr3_nt: TGTGCCAGCAGCGCACACGAGGAGGTTCCCACTGAAGCTTTCTTT; cdr3_aa: CASSAHEEVPTEAFF; j_call: TRBJ1-1; clone_size: -; d_call: -; v_call: TRBV9
cdr3_nt: TGTGCCAGCACCCAGACAGGCTCTGGAAACACCATATATTTT; cdr3_aa: CASTQTGSGNTIYF; j_call: TRBJ1-3; clone_size: few; d_call: -; v_call: TRBV2
cdr3_nt: TGCAGTGCTAGGGTTGGTGCAGGGGCACCCGAGCAGTACTTC; cdr3_aa: CSARVGAGAPEQYF; j_call: TRBJ2-7; clone_size: few; d_call: -; v_call: TRBV20-1
cdr3_nt: TGTGCCAGCTCACAAACCCAGGGGGCGGAAGATACGCAGTATTTT; cdr3_aa: CASSQTQGAEDTQYF; j_call: TRBJ2-3; clone_size: many; d_call: TRBD1; v_call: TRBV18
cdr3_nt: TGTGCCAGCAGCGCCGAACTTAACGCCGGGGAGCTGTTTTTT; cdr3_aa: CASSAELNAGELFF; j_call: TRBJ2-2; clone_size: -; d_call: -; v_call: TRBV7-2
cdr3_nt: TGCGCCAGCAGCCCCTCAACTTCCTACGAGCAGTACTTC; cdr3_aa: CASSPSTSYEQYF; j_call: TRBJ2-7; clone_size: few; d_call: -; v_call: TRBV5-1
cdr3_nt: TGTGCCATCGAGGCAGGGGGGATCACTGAAGCTTTCTTT; cdr3_aa: CAIEAGGITEAFF; j_call: TRBJ1-1; clone_size: -; d_call: TRBD1; v_call: TRBV28
cdr3_nt: TGTGCCAGCAGTCCTTCGGGGGGAACTAATGAAAAACTGTTTTTT; cdr3_aa: CASSPSGGTNEKLFF; j_call: TRBJ1-4; clone_size: -; d_call: -; v_call: TRBV28
cdr3_nt: TGTGCCAGCAGCTTAGCATGGGGACAGTACAATGAGCAGTTCTTC; cdr3_aa: CASSLAWGQYNEQFF; j_call: TRBJ2-1; clone_size: few; d_call: TRBD1; v_call: TRBV7-6
cdr3_nt: TGTGCCAGCAGTCCGACTAGGTGGACGCAGTATTTT; cdr3_aa: CASSPTRWTQYF; j_call: TRBJ2-3; clone_size: few; d_call: -; v_call: TRBV6-2/TRBV6-3
cdr3_nt: TGTGCCAGCAGTGAAGGCGGAATAGCCAAAAACATTCAGTACTTC; cdr3_aa: CASSEGGIAKNIQYF; j_call: TRBJ2-4; clone_size: few; d_call: -; v_call: TRBV2
cdr3_nt: TGTGCCAGCAGTTCCACCCTCTCAAGCACTGAAGCTTTCTTT; cdr3_aa: CASSSTLSSTEAFF; j_call: TRBJ1-1; clone_size: few; d_call: -; v_call: TRBV28
cdr3_nt: TGTGCCACCAGTGTAGCGGGGGTGTGGGATGAGCAGTTCTTC; cdr3_aa: CATSVAGVWDEQFF; j_call: TRBJ2-1; clone_size: few; d_call: TRBD2; v_call: TRBV15